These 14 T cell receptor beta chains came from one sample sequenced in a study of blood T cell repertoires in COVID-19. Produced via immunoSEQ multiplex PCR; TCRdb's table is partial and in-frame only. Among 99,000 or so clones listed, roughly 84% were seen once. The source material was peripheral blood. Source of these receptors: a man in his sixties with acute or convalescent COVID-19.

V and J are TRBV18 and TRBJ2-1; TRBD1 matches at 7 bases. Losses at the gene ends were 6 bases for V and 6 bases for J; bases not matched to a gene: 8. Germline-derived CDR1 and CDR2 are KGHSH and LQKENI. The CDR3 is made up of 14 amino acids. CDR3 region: CASSIQGGTNEQFF. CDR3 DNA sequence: TGTGCCAGCTCCATCCAAGGGGGCACCAATGAGCAGTTCTTC.

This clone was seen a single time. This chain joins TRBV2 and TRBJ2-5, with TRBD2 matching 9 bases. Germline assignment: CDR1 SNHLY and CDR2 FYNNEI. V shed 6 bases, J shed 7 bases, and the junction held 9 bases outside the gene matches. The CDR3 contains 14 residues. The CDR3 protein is CASSGTSTGGTQYF. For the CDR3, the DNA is TGTGCCAGCAGCGGGACTAGCACGGGCGGGACCCAGTACTTC. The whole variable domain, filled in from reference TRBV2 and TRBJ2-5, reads EPEVTQTPSHQVTQMGQEVILRCVPISNHLYFYWYRQILGQKVEFLVSFYNNEISEKSEIFDDQFSVERPDGSNFTLKIRSTKLEDSAMYFCASSGTSTGGTQYFGPGTRLLVL.

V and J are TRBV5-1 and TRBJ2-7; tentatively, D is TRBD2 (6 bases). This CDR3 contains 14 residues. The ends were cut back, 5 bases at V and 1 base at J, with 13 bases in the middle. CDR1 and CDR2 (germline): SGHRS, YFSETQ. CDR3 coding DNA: TGCGCCAGCAGTCCCGGGACTCCGTCCTACGAGCAGTACTTC. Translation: CASSPGTPSYEQYF.

CDR3 sequence: CASSFWLAGVPYNEQFF. The CDR3 bases are TGCGCCAGCAGCTTCTGGCTAGCGGGAGTCCCCTACAATGAGCAGTTCTTC. The rearrangement uses TRBV5-1 and TRBJ2-1; 10 nucleotides line up with TRBD2. V trimming: 2 bases; J trimming: 2 bases; junction bases outside the gene matches: 7. Germline CDR1 and CDR2: SGHRS and YFSETQ. The CDR3 spans 17 residues.

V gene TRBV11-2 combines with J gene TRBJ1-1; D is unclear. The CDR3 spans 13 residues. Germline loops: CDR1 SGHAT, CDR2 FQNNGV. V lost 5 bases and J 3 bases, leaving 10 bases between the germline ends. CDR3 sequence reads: CASSRNKDTEAFF. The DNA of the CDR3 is TGTGCCAGCAGCCGAAACAAAGACACTGAAGCTTTCTTT. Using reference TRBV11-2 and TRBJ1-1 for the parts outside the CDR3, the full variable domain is EAGVAQSPRYKIIEKRQSVAFWCNPISGHATLYWYQQILGQGPKLLIQFQNNGVVDDSQLPKDRFSAERLKGVDSTLKIQPAKLEDSAVYLCASSRNKDTEAFFGQGTRLTVV.

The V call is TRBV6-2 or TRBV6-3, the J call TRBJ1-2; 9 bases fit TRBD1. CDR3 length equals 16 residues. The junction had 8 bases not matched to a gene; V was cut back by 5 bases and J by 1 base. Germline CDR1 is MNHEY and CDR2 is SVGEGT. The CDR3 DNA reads TGTGCCAGCAGTCGAGGGGACAGGGAAGTTAACTATGGCTACACCTTC. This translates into CASSRGDREVNYGYTF.

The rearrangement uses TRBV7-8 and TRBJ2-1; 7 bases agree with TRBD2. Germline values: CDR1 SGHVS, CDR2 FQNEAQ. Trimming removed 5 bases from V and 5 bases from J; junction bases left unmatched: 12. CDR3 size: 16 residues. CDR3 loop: CASSPPQWGGDNEQFF. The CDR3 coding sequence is TGTGCCAGCAGCCCACCCCAGTGGGGGGGGGACAATGAGCAGTTCTTC.

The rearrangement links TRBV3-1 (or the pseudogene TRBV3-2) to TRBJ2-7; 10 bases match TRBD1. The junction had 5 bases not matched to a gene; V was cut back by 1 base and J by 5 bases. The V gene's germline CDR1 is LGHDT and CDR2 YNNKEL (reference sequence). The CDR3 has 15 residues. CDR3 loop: CASSQGDRGGDEQYF. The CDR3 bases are TGTGCCAGCAGCCAAGGGGACAGGGGCGGCGACGAGCAGTACTTC.

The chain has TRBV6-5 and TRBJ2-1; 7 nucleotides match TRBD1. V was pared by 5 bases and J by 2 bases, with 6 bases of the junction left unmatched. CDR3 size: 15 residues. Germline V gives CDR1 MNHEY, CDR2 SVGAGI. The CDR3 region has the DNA TGTGCCAGCAGTAAACGACAGGGCACCTACAATGAGCAGTTCTTC. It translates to CASSKRQGTYNEQFF.

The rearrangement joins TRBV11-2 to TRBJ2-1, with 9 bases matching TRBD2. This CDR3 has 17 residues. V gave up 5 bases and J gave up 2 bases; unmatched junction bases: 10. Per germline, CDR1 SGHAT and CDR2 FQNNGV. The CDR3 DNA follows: TGTGCCAGCAGCCCCCGGGGAGCGGGAGGCCCCTACAATGAGCAGTTCTTC. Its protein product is CASSPRGAGGPYNEQFF.

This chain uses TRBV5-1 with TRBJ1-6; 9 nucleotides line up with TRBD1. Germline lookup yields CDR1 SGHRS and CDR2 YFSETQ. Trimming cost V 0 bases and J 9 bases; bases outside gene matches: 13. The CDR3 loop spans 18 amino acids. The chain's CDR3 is CASSLARGQGSGISPLHF. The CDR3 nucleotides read TGCGCCAGCAGCTTGGCCAGGGGACAGGGCAGTGGCATTTCACCCCTCCACTTT. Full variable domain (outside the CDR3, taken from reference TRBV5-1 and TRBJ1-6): KAGVTQTPRYLIKTRGQQVTLSCSPISGHRSVSWYQQTPGQGLQFLFEYFSETQRNKGNFPGRFSGRQFSNSRSEMNVSTLELGDSALYLCASSLARGQGSGISPLHFGNGTRLTVT.

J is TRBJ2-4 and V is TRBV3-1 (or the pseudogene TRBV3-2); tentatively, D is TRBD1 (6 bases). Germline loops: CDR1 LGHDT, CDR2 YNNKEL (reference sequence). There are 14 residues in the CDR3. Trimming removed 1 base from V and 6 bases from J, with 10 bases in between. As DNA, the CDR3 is TGTGCCAGCAGCCAAGCGCAGGGGATAAACATTCAGTACTTC. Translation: CASSQAQGINIQYF.

CDR3 nucleotides: TGTGCCAGCAGCTTGGTGACAGGGACGGAGCAGCCCCAGCATTTT. The encoded protein is CASSLVTGTEQPQHF. This chain connects TRBV5-8 to TRBJ1-5; 7 bases map to TRBD1. CDR3 size: 15 residues. Germline CDR1 is SGHTS and CDR2 is YDEGEE. Trimming removed 0 bases from V and 7 bases from J; junction bases left unmatched: 7. Looking up the rest from reference TRBV5-8 and TRBJ1-5 gives the full variable domain: EAGVTQSPTHLIKTRGQQATLRCSPISGHTSVYWYQQALGLGLQFLLWYDEGEERNRGNFPPRFSGRQFPNYSSELNVNALELEDSALYLCASSLVTGTEQPQHFGDGTRLSIL.

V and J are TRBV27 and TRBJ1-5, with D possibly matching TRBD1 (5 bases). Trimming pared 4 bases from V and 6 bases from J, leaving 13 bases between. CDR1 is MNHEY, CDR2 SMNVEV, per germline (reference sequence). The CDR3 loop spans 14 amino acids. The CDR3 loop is CASSSQGISQPQHF. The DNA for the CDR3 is TGTGCCAGCAGTTCGCAGGGAATTAGTCAGCCCCAGCATTTT.